The 31 T cell receptor beta chains below were found in one sample sequenced in a study of blood T cell repertoires in COVID-19. The assay was immunoSEQ multiplex PCR, and TCRdb's table has in-frame clones only and misses some. The sample includes fewer than 200,000 clones, 87% of them seen just once. The sample consisted of peripheral blood. These receptors came from a woman in her 50s with acute or convalescent COVID-19.

V gene TRBV19 combines with J gene TRBJ2-1, with TRBD2 matching over 10 bases. With V trimmed by 0 bases and J by 3 bases, 14 bases remained unmatched. CDR1 and CDR2 (germline): LNHDA, SQIVND (reference sequence). The CDR3 has 20 residues. Written as DNA, the CDR3 is TGTGCCAGTAGTATAGATGCTGTTCGGACTAGCGGATTTTTCTACAATGAGCAGTTCTTC. It specifies CASSIDAVRTSGFFYNEQFF.

This chain uses TRBV30 with TRBJ1-3, with D possibly TRBD1 on 5 matching bases. Per the germline V gene, CDR1 is GTSNPN and CDR2 is SVGIG (reference sequence). Trimming took off 1 base at V and 2 bases at J, with 12 bases between the two ends. The CDR3 runs to 15 residues. CDR3 amino acids: CAWSDPGGAGNTIYF. In nucleotides, the CDR3 is TGTGCCTGGAGTGACCCTGGGGGGGCTGGAAACACCATATATTTT.

This sequence joins TRBV7-2 and TRBJ2-1; 7 positions agree with TRBD2. Trimming cost V 1 base and J 8 bases; bases outside gene matches: 8. Looked up from germline, CDR1 is SGHTA and CDR2 is FQGNSA. The CDR3 covers 15 residues. This CDR3 reads CASSLVSAGWDEQFF. The CDR3, as DNA: TGTGCCAGCAGCTTAGTTTCAGCGGGATGGGATGAGCAGTTCTTC.

This clone was seen a few times. This chain joins TRBV18 and TRBJ2-7; a possible D gene is TRBD1 (6 bases). Germline lookup yields CDR1 KGHSH and CDR2 LQKENI. The ends were cut back, 2 bases at V and 6 bases at J, with 11 bases in the middle. This CDR3 has 13 amino acids. The CDR3 sequence: CASSPVGGGEQYF. CDR3 coding DNA: TGTGCCAGCTCACCAGTTGGGGGCGGCGAGCAGTACTTC.

The chain links TRBV7-9 to TRBJ1-1; perhaps TRBD1 as D (5 bases). From germline, CDR1 is SEHNR and CDR2 FQNEAQ (reference sequence). V was clipped by 5 bases and J by 0 bases, with 13 bases between them. The CDR3 has 15 amino acids. The CDR3 DNA reads TGTGCCAGCAGCCCGCAGGGCAAACTGAACACTGAAGCTTTCTTT. Translated, it gives CASSPQGKLNTEAFF.

V usage is TRBV15 and J usage is TRBJ2-1; 10 bases align to TRBD1. Germline V lookup: CDR1 LNHNV, CDR2 YYDKDF (reference sequence). The V gene end was trimmed by 7 bases and the J gene end by 0 bases; junction bases not matched to a gene: 15. The CDR3 runs to 19 residues. The CDR3 is CATTDRGRGLAGSYNEQFF. CDR3 bases: TGTGCCACCACCGACAGGGGGCGAGGACTAGCCGGCTCCTACAATGAGCAGTTCTTC.

J is TRBJ2-1 and V is TRBV7-9, with TRBD1 identical over 7 bases. After removal of 1 base from V and 4 bases from J, the junction contained 4 bases not matched to a gene. This CDR3 contains 15 residues. Germline V gene data show CDR1 as SEHNR and CDR2 as FQNEAQ (reference sequence). DNA for the CDR3: TGTGCCAGCAGCTTAGACGGGACAGATTACAATGAGCAGTTCTTC. Amino acid sequence: CASSLDGTDYNEQFF.

V usage is TRBV7-2 and J usage is TRBJ1-2; no reliable D call. V was pared by 1 base and J by 4 bases, with 7 bases between. The CDR3 totals 13 residues. CDR1 is SGHTA, CDR2 FQGNSA, per germline. CDR3 loop: CASSLGRSYGYTF. DNA for the CDR3: TGTGCCAGCAGCTTAGGGCGGTCCTATGGCTACACCTTC.

This chain joins TRBV18 and TRBJ2-6; 12 nucleotides align to TRBD1. The V segment lost 4 bases and the J segment 3 bases; nucleotides outside the gene matches: 4. The CDR3 spans 17 residues. CDR1 is KGHSH and CDR2 is LQKENI in the germline V gene. CDR3 residues: CASSLRDRGLGANVLTF. The CDR3 bases are TGTGCCAGCTCACTACGGGACAGGGGGCTTGGGGCCAACGTCCTGACTTTC.

This clone was picked up many times. This sequence joins TRBV6-5 and TRBJ1-4, with 11 bases identical to TRBD1. V gave up 10 bases and J gave up 7 bases; unmatched junction bases: 8. Germline lookup yields CDR1 MNHEY and CDR2 SVGAGI. The CDR3 is 14 residues long. In nucleotides, the CDR3 is TGTGCCACCAAATCTGGGACAGGGGGTGAAAAACTGTTTTTT. Protein product: CATKSGTGGEKLFF.

This chain connects TRBV11-3 to TRBJ1-2; possible D gene TRBD1, 6 bases. Germline lookup yields CDR1 SGHNT and CDR2 YENEEA. The V gene lost 1 base and the J gene lost 4 bases, with 13 bases spanning the gap. CDR3 length: 15 residues. DNA for the CDR3: TGTGCCAGCAGCTTAGCCTGGACAGTCCTCTATGGCTACACCTTC. It encodes CASSLAWTVLYGYTF.

The gene calls are TRBV6-2 or TRBV6-3 and TRBJ1-4; 8 bases agree with TRBD1. CDR1 and CDR2 from the germline V gene are MNHEY and SVGEGT. V shed 4 bases, J shed 7 bases, and the junction held 2 bases outside the gene matches. The length of the CDR3 is 13 residues. The CDR3 nucleotides read TGTGCCAGCAGTTGGACAGGGATTGAAAAACTGTTTTTT. The encoded protein is CASSWTGIEKLFF.

V is TRBV7-2 and J is TRBJ2-7; 9 nucleotides line up with TRBD2. The CDR3 is 17 amino acids. The junction had 12 bases not matched to a gene; V was cut back by 3 bases and J by 3 bases. CDR1 and CDR2 (germline): SGHTA, FQGNSA. The CDR3 DNA reads TGTGCCAGCAGCTTTAGTAGTTTAGCGGGAGTTAACTACGAGCAGTACTTC. It is translated as CASSFSSLAGVNYEQYF.

V is TRBV29-1 and J is TRBJ2-5; 8 positions match TRBD1. After removal of 6 bases from V and 6 bases from J, the junction contained 9 bases not matched to a gene. The CDR3 totals 13 residues. Germline-derived CDR1 and CDR2 are SQVTM and ANQGSEA. The CDR3 loop reads CSVAEDRAKTQYF. CDR3 bases: TGCAGCGTGGCTGAGGACAGGGCAAAGACCCAGTACTTC.

The chain carries TRBV5-1 and TRBJ1-5, with TRBD1 matching over 7 bases. V lost 2 bases, J lost 4 bases, and 0 bases stayed unmatched. CDR1 is SGHRS, CDR2 YFSETQ, per germline. The CDR3 spans 13 residues. The chain's CDR3 is CASSLQGNQPQHF. DNA for the CDR3: TGCGCCAGCAGCTTACAGGGGAATCAGCCCCAGCATTTT.

The V and J genes are TRBV2 and TRBJ2-3, with TRBD1 as a possible D gene (5 bases). Deletions cut 7 bases from V and 6 bases from J, with 17 bases between. This CDR3 has 14 residues. Germline assignment: CDR1 SNHLY and CDR2 FYNNEI. The CDR3 bases are TGTGCCAGCATAGGGTTGACAGTGTTGGATACGCAGTATTTT. Protein product: CASIGLTVLDTQYF.

This chain connects TRBV9 to TRBJ1-3; D possibly corresponds to TRBD1 (6 bases). Trimming pared 3 bases from V and 0 bases from J, leaving 16 bases between. Per germline, CDR1 SGDLS and CDR2 YYNGEE. The CDR3 covers 17 residues. CDR3 bases: TGTGCCAGCAGCGCCTACACAGGGATTAGCTCTGGAAACACCATATATTTT. This gives the protein CASSAYTGISSGNTIYF.

This clone was counted only a few times. The V gene is TRBV18, the J gene TRBJ1-3; a weak D match, TRBD1 (6 bases). CDR3 length: 14 residues. Trimming shortened V by 5 bases and J by 4 bases, and 12 bases separated the two germline ends. Germline-derived CDR1 and CDR2 are KGHSH and LQKENI. CDR3 sequence reads: CASSGTGTGNTIYF. In DNA, the CDR3 is TGTGCCAGCTCAGGCACAGGGACCGGAAACACCATATATTTT. The full variable domain, with the rest looked up from reference TRBV18 and TRBJ1-3, is NAGVMQNPRHLVRRRGQEARLRCSPMKGHSHVYWYRQLPEEGLKFMVYLQKENIIDESGMPKERFSAEFPKEGPSILRIQQVVRGDSAAYFCASSGTGTGNTIYFGEGSWLTVV.

The chain uses TRBV27 and TRBJ1-2; D is undetermined. V was shortened by 3 bases and J by 0 bases, with 5 bases between the two germline ends. Germline values: CDR1 MNHEY, CDR2 SMNVEV (reference sequence). The CDR3 loop spans 13 amino acids. The CDR3 DNA reads as TGTGCCAGCAGTTTGTCCGCTAACTATGGCTACACCTTC. Translating it yields CASSLSANYGYTF.

CDR3 sequence (DNA): TGTGCCAGCAGCGTACGGACAGAAGGGGACTATGGCTACACCTTC. It yields the protein CASSVRTEGDYGYTF. V and J are TRBV9 and TRBJ1-2; tentatively, D is TRBD1 (6 bases). The V gene lost 1 base and the J gene lost 3 bases, with 13 bases spanning the gap. Germline assignment: CDR1 SGDLS and CDR2 YYNGEE. CDR3 length equals 15 residues.

The V call is TRBV28, the J call TRBJ2-1; D is unresolved. Germline loops: CDR1 MDHEN, CDR2 SYDVKM. The CDR3 is made up of 13 amino acids. The V and J ends lost 7 bases and 7 bases respectively, with 14 bases between them. Written as DNA, the CDR3 is TGTGCCAGCATAAGCTCTTTGGAGAATGAGCAGTTCTTC. Translated: CASISSLENEQFF.

The rearrangement links TRBV6-2 or TRBV6-3 to TRBJ2-1; D might be TRBD1 (6 bases). Looked up from germline, CDR1 is MNHEY and CDR2 is SVGEGT. V was pared by 4 bases and J by 9 bases, with 13 bases between. This CDR3 comprises 13 residues. DNA of the CDR3: TGTGCCAGCAGTTCTTTAGAACAGGGTGAGCAGTTCTTC. This codes for CASSSLEQGEQFF.

This rearrangement joins TRBV2 to TRBJ2-5; 11 bases map to TRBD1. J lost 9 bases, V lost 7 bases, and 13 bases had no gene match. The length of the CDR3 is 15 residues. Germline CDR1 SNHLY, CDR2 FYNNEI. DNA for the CDR3: TGTGCCAGCACGTGGACAGGGGGCCTCAGGGAGGCCCAGTACTTC. Amino acid sequence: CASTWTGGLREAQYF.

This chain links TRBV9 with TRBJ1-4, with 9 bases that match TRBD1. Trimming cost V 4 bases and J 8 bases; bases outside gene matches: 9. CDR3 length: 15 amino acids. Looked up from germline, CDR1 is SGDLS and CDR2 is YYNGEE. Here the CDR3 DNA reads TGTGCCAGCAGCCGGGGCGTACAGGGGGCAGAAAAACTGTTTTTT. The encoded protein is CASSRGVQGAEKLFF.

The chain couples TRBV6-5 to TRBJ2-7; weak D call: TRBD1 (6 bases). Germline V lookup: CDR1 MNHEY, CDR2 SVGAGI. With 2 bases removed from V and 10 bases from J, the gap between germline ends came to 9 bases. CDR3 length: 11 amino acids. The CDR3 DNA sequence: TGTGCCAGCAGTTACACAGGGTATCAGTACTTC. This translates into CASSYTGYQYF.

CDR3 DNA sequence: TGTGTCAGAAGCTTTACAACGGGGGACAGGGGAGCCAAAAACATTCAGTACTTC. Translating it yields CVRSFTTGDRGAKNIQYF. The chain links TRBV7-5 to TRBJ2-4; the DNA was not compared with TRBD1, the D call given in the table. TRBV7-5 is tagged as a pseudogene. The CDR3 contains 18 residues.

This chain connects TRBV7-3 to TRBJ2-5, with a tentative D call TRBD1 (5 bases). The germline CDR1 and CDR2 sequences are SGHTA and FQGTGA. The CDR3 covers 15 residues. The V end was cut by 2 bases, the J end by 6 bases, with 16 bases between. CDR3 DNA sequence: TGTGCCAGCAGCTTAGGCCCAGGGTACTTTCAGACCCAGTACTTC. Translating it yields CASSLGPGYFQTQYF. Full variable domain (remainder filled in from reference TRBV7-3 and TRBJ2-5): GAGVSQTPSNKVTEKGKYVELRCDPISGHTALYWYRQSLGQGPEFLIYFQGTGAADDSGLPNDRFFAVRPEGSVSTLKIQRTERGDSAVYLCASSLGPGYFQTQYFGPGTRLLVL.

This chain connects TRBV25-1 to TRBJ1-4; maybe TRBD1 (5 bases). This CDR3 has 14 residues. Germline V gene data show CDR1 as MGHDK and CDR2 as SYGVNS. Deletions cut 6 bases from V and 4 bases from J, with 12 bases between. CDR3 residues: CASSKGRDNEKLFF. In nucleotides, the CDR3 is TGTGCCAGCAGCAAGGGGCGGGATAATGAAAAACTGTTTTTT.

CDR3: CASSQGRGHLYGYTF. The CDR3, as DNA: TGTGCCAGCAGCCAAGGAAGAGGTCACCTCTATGGCTACACCTTC. V usage is TRBV3-1 (or the pseudogene TRBV3-2) and J usage is TRBJ1-2; D call uncertain. CDR1 is LGHDT and CDR2 is YNNKEL in the germline V gene (reference sequence). Trimming removed 1 base at V and 4 bases at J, with 13 bases between. This CDR3 is 15 amino acids long.

V gene TRBV7-2 combines with J gene TRBJ2-1; D is perhaps TRBD2 (5 bases). Trimming took 4 bases from V and 12 from J, leaving 10 bases between them. CDR1 is SGHTA and CDR2 is FQGNSA in the germline V gene. The CDR3 consists of 11 residues. The CDR3 coding sequence is TGTGCCAGCAGCTCAAGCGGAGGGCAGTTCTTC. It codes for CASSSSGGQFF. Full variable domain (remainder filled in from reference TRBV7-2 and TRBJ2-1): GAGVSQSPSNKVTEKGKDVELRCDPISGHTALYWYRQSLGQGLEFLIYFQGNSAPDKSGLPSDRFSAERTGGSVSTLTIQRTQQEDSAVYLCASSSSGGQFFGPGTRLTVL.

This clone was detected once. The chain joins TRBV6-5 to TRBJ1-5; perhaps TRBD1 as D (5 bases). The germline gives CDR1 MNHEY, CDR2 SVGAGI. The length of the CDR3 is 14 residues. V lost 6 bases and J lost 5, with 14 bases in between. The CDR3 nucleotides are TGTGCCAGCAGCCCCGCCGGGGGGGATCAGCCCCAGCATTTT. Translated, it gives CASSPAGGDQPQHF.